This TCR beta chain was sequenced in a study of Graves' ophthalmopathy and Graves' hyperthyroidism. This clonotype was detected once. As the template, RNA transcripts were used to amplify TCR beta CDR3 regions. After a first-round RT-PCR with HTBI primers, a second-round multiplex PCR was run. TCRdb re-called the multiplex PCR reads with MiXCR, one entry per CDR3 protein. Of roughly 610,000 distinct CDR3 sequences listed, about 20% were seen once; the top ten hold approximately 7%. Looked up from germline, CDR1 is KGHDR and CDR2 is SFDVKD. V lost 0 bases to trimming and J lost 10 bases, with 9 bases between them. The CDR3 is 12 residues long.

The origin of this receptor is a woman between 18 and 29 years old with stable Graves' hyperthyroidism. Some clones in this sample may be carry-over from other donors' samples. Input material: peripheral blood. V usage is TRBV24-1 and J usage is TRBJ2-7; no reliable D call. The CDR3 bases are TGTGCCACCAGTGATTTGGGGATGGATCAGTACTTC. Encoded protein: CATSDLGMDQYF.